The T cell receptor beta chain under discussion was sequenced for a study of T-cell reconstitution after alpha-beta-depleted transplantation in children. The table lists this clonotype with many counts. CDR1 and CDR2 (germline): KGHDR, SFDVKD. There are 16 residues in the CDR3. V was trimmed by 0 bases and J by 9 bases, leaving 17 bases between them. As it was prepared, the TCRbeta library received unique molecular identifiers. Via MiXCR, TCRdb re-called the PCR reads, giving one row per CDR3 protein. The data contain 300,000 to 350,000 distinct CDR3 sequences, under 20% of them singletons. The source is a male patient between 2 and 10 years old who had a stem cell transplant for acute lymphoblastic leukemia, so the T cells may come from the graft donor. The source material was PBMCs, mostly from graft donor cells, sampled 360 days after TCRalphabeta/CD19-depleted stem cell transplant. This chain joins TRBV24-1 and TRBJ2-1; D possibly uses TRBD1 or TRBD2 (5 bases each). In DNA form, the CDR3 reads TGTGCCACCAGTGATTTGCAAGGAGAGGGGCAGGGTGAGCAGTTCTTC. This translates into CATSDLQGEGQGEQFF.